Listed here is a single T cell receptor (beta chain). This specimen belongs to a study of blood T cell repertoires in COVID-19. Measured with immunoSEQ multiplex PCR; TCRdb has only the in-frame clones, and not every one. The sample lists 250,000 to 300,000 clones, 85% occurring once. Trimming took off 2 bases at V and 3 bases at J, with 8 bases between the two ends. The CDR3 consists of 14 residues. Germline V gives CDR1 SNHLY, CDR2 FYNNEI. V and J are TRBV2 and TRBJ1-5, with D uncertain. The material sequenced was PBMCs or T cells enriched from blood (not recorded which). The receptor comes from a woman between 50 and 59 years old who had been exposed to COVID-19. CDR3 protein: CASSESLANQPQHF. Here the CDR3 DNA reads TGTGCCAGCAGTGAATCCCTAGCCAATCAGCCCCAGCATTTT.